This T cell receptor beta chain originates from a study of blood T cell repertoires in COVID-19. Some clones are missing from TCRdb's copy, which holds only in-frame ones; the method was immunoSEQ multiplex PCR. The sample includes some 50,000 clones, about nine tenths of them seen just once. The CDR3 has 15 amino acids. V dropped 4 bases and J dropped 4 bases, with 15 bases sitting between them. From germline, CDR1 is LNHDA and CDR2 SQIVND (reference sequence). This receptor was obtained from a man aged 60 to 69 with acute or convalescent COVID-19. The chain uses TRBV19 and TRBJ2-3; D is perhaps TRBD1 (6 bases). Sequencing was carried out using peripheral blood. CDR3 sequence (DNA): TGTGCCAGTAGTAGGGTAGACAGGAAGGCAGATACGCAGTATTTT. Protein product: CASSRVDRKADTQYF.